This is a list of T cell receptor beta chains from one sample in a study of blood T cell repertoires in COVID-19. Sequencing used immunoSEQ multiplex PCR; TCRdb keeps in-frame clones, though not all of them. The repertoire holds some 140,000 clones, with 75% to 80% as singletons. Input material: peripheral blood. The receptors come from a man older than 75 with acute or convalescent COVID-19. The CDR3 runs from the conserved cysteine through the conserved F or W. D genes are given only for firm matches. Clone size is stated in some rows and not others, as once, few, many or a class when expanded.

d_call,clone_size,j_call,v_call,cdr3_nt,cdr3_aa
TRBD1,NA,TRBJ1-2,TRBV10-3,TGTGCCATCACCGGGACAGGGGTCGGCTATGGCTACACCTTC,CAITGTGVGYGYTF
NA,NA,TRBJ1-1,TRBV2,TGTGCCAGCAGGGGCTTAGGAGGGCCAGAAGCTTTCTTT,CASRGLGGPEAFF
NA,NA,TRBJ1-2,TRBV7-2,TGTGCCAGCAGCTCCCGGGCCTCGGGAGGCTACACCTTC,CASSSRASGGYTF
TRBD2,NA,TRBJ2-1,TRBV27,TGTGCCAGCAGTTCCGGGACTAGCGCGCAGTTCTTC,CASSSGTSAQFF
NA,NA,TRBJ2-2,TRBV11-3,TGTGCCAGCAGCTTGACAGATATCACCGGGGAGCTGTTTTTT,CASSLTDITGELFF
NA,NA,TRBJ1-5,TRBV28,TGTGCCAGCAGTTTAGGGGGGAGCAATCAGCCCCAGCATTTT,CASSLGGSNQPQHF
NA,NA,TRBJ1-2,TRBV12-3/TRBV12-4,TGTGCCAGCAGTTTGGGGAGGACGTACACCTTC,CASSLGRTYTF
TRBD2,NA,TRBJ2-1,TRBV11-3,TGTGCCAGCAGCTTAGATGGGAGGGGCTTTGAGCAGTTCTTC,CASSLDGRGFEQFF
NA,NA,TRBJ2-3,TRBV12-3/TRBV12-4,TGTGCCAGCAGCCAAGACAATGCAGATACGCAGTATTTT,CASSQDNADTQYF
NA,NA,TRBJ2-7,TRBV12-2,TGTGCAAGTCGCTCGAGCCGGGACAGGGGGAAGGACGAGCAGTACTTC,CASRSSRDRGKDEQYF
TRBD2,NA,TRBJ2-3,TRBV4-1,TGCGCCAGCAGCCAAGACCCGGGGGGGCCGGCAGATACGCAGTATTTT,CASSQDPGGPADTQYF
NA,many,TRBJ1-4,TRBV5-6,TGTGCCAGCAGCACACCCCGGGAACCCACTACAACTAATGAAAAACTGTTTTTT,CASSTPREPTTTNEKLFF
NA,NA,TRBJ2-1,TRBV19,TGTGCCAGTGTCTGGAGCAATGAGCAGTTCTTC,CASVWSNEQFF
TRBD1,few,TRBJ1-1,TRBV6-6,TGTGCCAGCATCCCGCAGGGGACAGGTGAAGCTTTCTTT,CASIPQGTGEAFF
NA,NA,TRBJ2-5,TRBV3-1/TRBV3-2,TGTGCCAGCAGCCAAGACCCAGGGGCTCAAGAGACCCAGTACTTC,CASSQDPGAQETQYF
NA,NA,TRBJ1-1,TRBV7-2,TGTGCCAGCAGCGTAGATTCCAACGGTGAAGCTTTCTTT,CASSVDSNGEAFF
TRBD2,NA,TRBJ2-3,TRBV10-3,TGTGCCAGCCGAGGGAGGGAAGATACGCAGTATTTT,CASRGREDTQYF
NA,NA,TRBJ1-5,TRBV6-5,TGTGCCAGCAGTTACTCGTTGGAGGGCGGGCAGCCCCAGCATTTT,CASSYSLEGGQPQHF
NA,NA,TRBJ2-7,TRBV6-1,TGTGCCAGCAGCGAAAGGGGGGGGACACCCGAACGCAACGAGCAGTACTTC,CASSERGGTPERNEQYF
NA,NA,TRBJ2-1,TRBV5-1,TGCGCCAGCAGCTTGGATTCTCCGGGGTTCAATGAGCAGTTCTTC,CASSLDSPGFNEQFF
NA,NA,TRBJ2-7,TRBV5-1,TGCGCCAGCAGCTTGGCCTTAGACAGCTACGAGCAGTACTTC,CASSLALDSYEQYF
NA,few,TRBJ1-1,TRBV3-1/TRBV3-2,TGTGCCAGCAGCCTCCCTGGGGGGGTTCCTGAAGCTTTCTTT,CASSLPGGVPEAFF
TRBD1,NA,TRBJ2-5,TRBV5-1,TGCGCCAGCAGCTTGGGTACAGGGGACGAGACCCAGTACTTC,CASSLGTGDETQYF
TRBD2,NA,TRBJ2-3,TRBV24-1,TGTGCCTCGGCGGGGGGTGGCACAGATACGCAGTATTTT,CASAGGGTDTQYF
NA,few,TRBJ1-1,TRBV14,TGTGCCAGCAGCCAACACGGGAGTATGAACACTGAAGCTTTCTTT,CASSQHGSMNTEAFF
NA,NA,TRBJ1-1,TRBV5-1,TGCGCCAGCAGCCTTCGACAGTTACTATTCTTT,CASSLRQLLFF
TRBD1,once,TRBJ2-6,TRBV7-2,TGTGCCAGCAGCTTATCGGTGACAGGGGCTGGGGCCAACGTCCTGACTTTC,CASSLSVTGAGANVLTF
NA,NA,TRBJ1-2,TRBV14,TGTGCCAGCAGCCAAGTAGCGCGATTTGGCGGCTACACCTTC,CASSQVARFGGYTF
TRBD1,NA,TRBJ2-5,TRBV29-1,TGCAGCGTCGCGACAGGGGCCTCCAGAGAGACCCAGTACTTC,CSVATGASRETQYF
TRBD1,NA,TRBJ1-4,TRBV19,TGTGCCAGTAGTATAGATGGGAGACAGGGGAGTATTGAAAAACTGTTTTTT,CASSIDGRQGSIEKLFF
TRBD1,NA,TRBJ2-7,TRBV4-1,TGCGCCAGCAGGCCAATAGGACAGGGTGAATACGAGCAGTACTTC,CASRPIGQGEYEQYF
NA,NA,TRBJ1-5,TRBV19,TGTGCCAGTAGTGTCAACAATCAGCCCCAGCATTTT,CASSVNNQPQHF
TRBD1,NA,TRBJ1-2,TRBV30,TGTGCCTGGAGTGGGACAGGGGTAGGCTACACCTTC,CAWSGTGVGYTF
TRBD2,NA,TRBJ2-2,TRBV19,TGTGCCAGTAGGCTAGCGGAGAACACCGGGGAGCTGTTTTTT,CASRLAENTGELFF
NA,NA,TRBJ1-1,TRBV9,TGTGCCAGCAGCCACCCAGGAAGTCCTGAAGCTTTCTTT,CASSHPGSPEAFF
TRBD2,once,TRBJ2-1,TRBV24-1,TGTGCCACCAGTGAGCGGGGGGCTGGTGAGCAGTTCTTC,CATSERGAGEQFF
TRBD1,few,TRBJ2-3,TRBV7-2,TGTGCCAGCAGGAAGCGGACAGGGATGGGCACAGATACGCAGTATTTT,CASRKRTGMGTDTQYF
NA,NA,TRBJ2-2,TRBV5-6,TGTGCCAGCAGCTTGGATAGCGGGGAGCTGTTTTTT,CASSLDSGELFF
NA,NA,TRBJ2-3,TRBV29-1,TGCAGCGTTGACCTGTGGCAGGGAACAGATACGCAGTATTTT,CSVDLWQGTDTQYF
NA,NA,TRBJ2-2,TRBV24-1,TGTGCCACCAGTGATGGGCAGCTGAACACCGGGGAGCTGTTTTTT,CATSDGQLNTGELFF
TRBD2,NA,TRBJ2-2,TRBV19,TGTGCCAGTAGTAACGGGGGGGTGAACACCGGGGAGCTGTTTTTT,CASSNGGVNTGELFF
TRBD1,NA,TRBJ2-7,TRBV7-9,TGTGCCAGCAGCTTAAGGGACAGCGGCGAGCAGTACTTC,CASSLRDSGEQYF
TRBD2,NA,TRBJ2-5,TRBV5-1,TGCGCCAGCAGCTTGGGACCGGGGGGGCAAGAGACCCAGTACTTC,CASSLGPGGQETQYF
TRBD1,NA,TRBJ1-1,TRBV5-6,TGTGCCAGCAGCTTGGGACAGGGGGCGAGGGGTGCTGAAGCTTTCTTT,CASSLGQGARGAEAFF
TRBD2,NA,TRBJ2-1,TRBV9,TGTGCCAGCAGCCCACCAAGGGGGGCTAGCGGGCCAAGCTCCTACAATGAGCAGTTCTTC,CASSPPRGASGPSSYNEQFF
TRBD1,NA,TRBJ2-3,TRBV9,TGTGCCAGCAGCGTAGTAGGGACAGGGGCAGATACGCAGTATTTT,CASSVVGTGADTQYF
TRBD1,NA,TRBJ2-2,TRBV5-4,TGTGCCAGCAGCCCCGGAAGGGGGCGTTCGGGGGAGCTGTTTTTT,CASSPGRGRSGELFF
TRBD1,NA,TRBJ2-7,TRBV7-2,TGTGCCAGCAGCTCGACAGGGGGCGATAGCTCCTACGAGCAGTACTTC,CASSSTGGDSSYEQYF
TRBD1,NA,TRBJ2-7,TRBV7-2,TGTGCCAGCAGCCCTAGACAGGGTTACGAGCAGTACTTC,CASSPRQGYEQYF
TRBD1,NA,TRBJ2-7,TRBV19,TGTGCCAGTAGTATGAGGGGACAGGCCTACGAGCAGTACTTC,CASSMRGQAYEQYF
TRBD2,NA,TRBJ2-5,TRBV7-2,TGTGCCAGCAGCTTAGGACTAGCGGGGGGGACCCAGTACTTC,CASSLGLAGGTQYF
NA,NA,TRBJ1-1,TRBV5-4,TGTGCCAGCAGCGTGCCGGGAGTTAACACTGAAGCTTTCTTT,CASSVPGVNTEAFF
NA,NA,TRBJ2-3,TRBV19,NA,CASTSGHITDTQYF